This T cell receptor (beta chain) was recorded in a study of identical twins listed by TCRdb under 2016. In terms of the full investigation: TCR alpha and beta repertoires from monozygotic twins, unrelated adults of various ages and cord blood were deep-sequenced to test whether fetal clonotypes persist. Replicate twin experiments were performed at different times using different library preparation protocols to rule out contamination.

Measured from the cysteine to the phenylalanine, the CDR3 is 14 residues long. Kept here is only the CDR3 DNA, which spans 42 bases and is read in frame from base 1. V lost 1 base and J lost 7 bases; the stretch between them is 14 bases long. CDR1 and CDR2 are read off the germline V gene as SGHVS and FNYEAQ. This clonotype was observed many times. Its antigen remains undetermined. One base away there is no much larger clone; base qualities are not given. The investigation overall reported the following: Compared with coincidental sharing between unrelated individuals, an excess of low generation-probability sequences was observed among out-of-frame TCR alpha sequences shared between twins. Zero-insertion analyses could be partly confounded by invariant T cells such as MAIT and iNKT, though diverse VJ usage argued against such confounding for most clonotypes. Abundant cord blood beta clonotypes carried fewer insertions; young adult naive repertoires showed a weaker similar trend, while memory repertoires showed none. In monozygotic twins, recombination models systematically underestimated out-of-frame TCR alpha sharing, but the models matched the sharing seen between unrelated individuals. The excess sharing between twins in beta out-of-frame sequences was weaker because fewer shared sequences reduced the signal-to-noise ratio. Because the same donors could not be followed over many years, the conclusions depended on cross-sectional statistical analysis.

All donors were healthy Caucasians. The twin cohort consisted of three pairs of female monozygotic twins, all aged about 18 to 29 years. The RNA used for TCR libraries was isolated from peripheral blood mononuclear cells. Library preparation was by 5' RACE. TCRdb shows the sequencer as Illumina HiSeq 2000. A universal primer binding site was introduced by template switching, and a unique molecular identifier was present in the final cDNA, enabling accurate counting of TCR cDNA molecules. First-strand cDNA for TCR alpha and beta chains was synthesized from specific primers in the conserved constant-segment region. To control for contamination, each cDNA library was double barcoded with a SMART-Mk sample barcode plus Illumina barcodes. TruSeq adapter sequences, together with Illumina sample barcodes, were added in two successive PCR steps. The Illumina HiSeq platform was used with custom primers to sequence TCR alpha and beta cDNA libraries. Per the original workflow: MiGEC processed the raw reads to extract unique molecular identifiers, while MiXCR was used to determine the CDR3 positions. Recombination models were inferred per individual with the repgenHMM and IGoR tools using an EM algorithm. The tcR package in R was used for shared clonotype analysis, with sharing normalized by the product of cloneset sizes. Out-of-frame nonproductive sequences were analyzed to study raw recombination free of thymic and clonal selection effects. The public reads were reprocessed in TCRdb via fastp at Q25 and MiXCR, keeping in-frame beta chains. Records with the same CDR3 protein are collapsed into one entry carrying the most frequent genes and DNA. The V and J calls and clone size are TCRdb's, not the authors'. The sample contains about 890,000 distinct CDR3 sequences, 12% of them found a single time. The top ten constitute around 1.5% of the sample.

The same sample was also studied in work on yellow fever vaccine responses in identical twins. The second paper states: The authors reported that the T cell response to vaccination in identical twins appeared partly convergent and partly personalized. The study precisely tracked vaccine-responding T cell clones in identical twins.

This chain joins TRBV7-6 to TRBJ2-7, with no confident D gene call. The sequenced sample was PBMCs. This clonotype originated in a woman younger than 30 in good health. Here is the DNA: TGTGCCAGCAGCTTAGGTGCGGTAGTATGGGAGCAGTACTTC. It translates to CASSLGAVVWEQYF. The full variable domain, with segments outside the CDR3 supplied by the reference TRBV7-6 and TRBJ2-7 proteins, appears as GAGVSQSPRYKVTKRGQDVALRCDPISGHVSLYWYRQALGQGPEFLTYFNYEAQQDKSGLPNDRFSAERPEGSISTLTIQRTEQRDSAMYRCASSLGAVVWEQYFGPGTRLTVT.